These 32 T cell receptor beta chains were sequenced from one sample in a study of blood T cell repertoires in COVID-19. Profiled with immunoSEQ multiplex PCR; TCRdb holds only in-frame clones, not every one. The sample records 65,000 or so clones, 80% to 90% being singletons. The sequencing input was peripheral blood. Source of these receptors: a man at least 80 years old with acute or convalescent COVID-19.

The chain couples TRBV6-6 to TRBJ1-1; 9 bases align to TRBD1. The germline V gene has CDR1 MNHNY and CDR2 SVGAGI (reference sequence). The CDR3 loop spans 15 amino acids. Trimming removed 7 bases from V and 1 base from J; junction bases left unmatched: 7. CDR3 sequence (DNA): TGTGCCAGCAAGGACCGGGACAGGGCGAACACTGAAGCTTTCTTT. Protein sequence: CASKDRDRANTEAFF.

A single count supports this clone. The chain employs TRBV18 and TRBJ1-3; D unresolved. The germline V gene encodes CDR1 KGHSH and CDR2 LQKENI. Trimming shortened V by 3 bases and J by 0 bases, and 12 bases separated the two germline ends. The CDR3 spans 16 residues. CDR3 in DNA: TGTGCCAGCTCACCTGTCCCCGGGAACTCTGGAAACACCATATATTTT. Translation gives CASSPVPGNSGNTIYF.

The V gene is TRBV7-3, the J gene TRBJ1-5; no firm D call. The CDR3 runs to 13 residues. CDR1 SGHTA and CDR2 FQGTGA come from the germline V gene. Trimming removed 6 bases at V and 4 bases at J, with 10 bases between. CDR3 protein: CASSRGSNQPQHF. Written as DNA, the CDR3 is TGTGCCAGCAGTCGGGGTTCGAATCAGCCCCAGCATTTT.

The chain is built from TRBV7-9 and TRBJ2-2, with TRBD1 identical over 8 bases. The CDR3 is made up of 14 amino acids. Germline V CDR1 and CDR2: SEHNR, FQNEAQ (reference sequence). Germline trimming cut 6 bases from V and 1 base from J; bases unmatched to any gene: 1. In nucleotides, the CDR3 is TGTGCCAGCAGGGACAGGGTGAACACCGGGGAGCTGTTTTTT. It encodes CASRDRVNTGELFF.

The rearrangement links TRBV2 to TRBJ2-7; D remains unclear. V lost 7 bases and J lost 2, with 12 bases in between. The germline CDR1 and CDR2 sequences are SNHLY and FYNNEI. This CDR3 has 13 amino acids. The CDR3 is CASKSGQTYEQYF. CDR3 bases: TGTGCCAGCAAAAGTGGGCAGACCTACGAGCAGTACTTC. Full variable domain (outside the CDR3, taken from reference TRBV2 and TRBJ2-7): EPEVTQTPSHQVTQMGQEVILRCVPISNHLYFYWYRQILGQKVEFLVSFYNNEISEKSEIFDDQFSVERPDGSNFTLKIRSTKLEDSAMYFCASKSGQTYEQYFGPGTRLTVT.

A word on this clone: A junction end diverges from the germline sequence, so it may reflect a read error. This chain links TRBV3-1 (or the pseudogene TRBV3-2) with TRBJ2-5; TRBD2 agrees at 14 bases. Germline values: CDR1 LGHDT, CDR2 YNNKEL (reference sequence). CDR3 length: 14 residues. The CDR3: CASSLPGLAGVINF. The CDR3 DNA reads TGTGCCAGCAGCTTACCGGGACTAGCGGGGGTGATTAACTTC.

The CDR3 sequence is CASREGTSYEQYF. In DNA form, the CDR3 reads TGTGCCAGCAGAGAGGGGACTTCCTACGAGCAGTACTTC. The chain has TRBV6-5 and TRBJ2-7, with D possibly being TRBD2 (6 bases). The CDR3 runs 13 residues. V lost 6 bases to trimming and J lost 1 base, with 10 bases between them. The V gene's germline CDR1 is MNHEY and CDR2 SVGAGI.

The sample holds one count of this clone. This chain uses TRBV2 with TRBJ1-6; D gene ambiguous. Deletions cut 4 bases from V and 0 bases from J, with 7 bases between. Per the germline V gene, CDR1 is SNHLY and CDR2 is FYNNEI. The CDR3 is 15 amino acids. The CDR3 loop reads CASSGSYSYNSPLHF. In nucleotides, the CDR3 is TGTGCCAGCAGTGGCAGTTACTCCTATAATTCACCCCTCCACTTT.

This chain joins TRBV6-5 and TRBJ1-2; D uncertain. Germline V gene sequence: CDR1 MNHEY, CDR2 SVGAGI. Trimming shortened V by 6 bases and J by 3 bases, and 11 bases separated the two germline ends. The CDR3 extends over 13 amino acids. The CDR3 DNA follows: TGTGCCAGCAGCCCCCGGGTTCACTATGGCTACACCTTC. Translated: CASSPRVHYGYTF.

The chain carries TRBV5-1 and TRBJ1-2; D remains ambiguous. Deletions cut 4 bases from V and 4 bases from J, with 11 bases between. This CDR3 spans 13 amino acids. Germline V gene sequence: CDR1 SGHRS, CDR2 YFSETQ. The CDR3 nucleotides read TGCGCCAGCAGCCCCGACACCCGCTATGGCTACACCTTC. This gives the protein CASSPDTRYGYTF.

J is TRBJ2-4 and V is TRBV7-3; 11 bases line up with TRBD2. The CDR3 totals 15 residues. Germline V lookup: CDR1 SGHTA, CDR2 FQGTGA. V shed 4 bases, J shed 6 bases, and the junction held 5 bases outside the gene matches. In nucleotides, the CDR3 is TGTGCCAGCAGCTGGGGAGGGACTAGCGGAAACATTCAGTACTTC. This sequence encodes CASSWGGTSGNIQYF. Full variable domain (remainder filled in from reference TRBV7-3 and TRBJ2-4): GAGVSQTPSNKVTEKGKYVELRCDPISGHTALYWYRQSLGQGPEFLIYFQGTGAADDSGLPNDRFFAVRPEGSVSTLKIQRTERGDSAVYLCASSWGGTSGNIQYFGAGTRLSVL.

This clone occurred a few times. V gene TRBV21-1 combines with J gene TRBJ2-7; the tabulated D call, TRBD1, remains unverified against the DNA. TRBV21-1 represents a pseudogene. This CDR3 is built from 14 residues. The CDR3 nucleotides read TGTGCCAGCAGCACCATGACAGGGGGCGACGAGCAGTACTTC. This codes for CASSTMTGGDEQYF.

The chain uses TRBV2 and TRBJ2-7; a possible D gene is TRBD1 (5 bases). From germline, CDR1 is SNHLY and CDR2 FYNNEI. This CDR3 region has 18 residues. Trimming cost V 2 bases and J 2 bases, with 22 bases left between them. The CDR3 loop is CASSESLQVFQPTYEQYF. CDR3 in DNA: TGTGCCAGCAGTGAAAGTCTACAGGTCTTCCAACCTACCTACGAGCAGTACTTC.

V usage is TRBV6-1 and J usage is TRBJ1-3; D may be TRBD1 (5 bases). Trimming cost V 10 bases and J 3 bases, with 16 bases left between them. The CDR3 consists of 14 residues. Germline CDR1 reads MNHNS; CDR2 reads SASEGT. CDR3 nucleotide sequence: TGTGCCACCAGGGAGGGAAGGTTTGGAAACACCATATATTTT. Its translation: CATREGRFGNTIYF.

The chain carries TRBV14 and TRBJ1-3; 7 positions match TRBD1. Germline loops: CDR1 SGHDN, CDR2 FVKESK. This CDR3 comprises 16 residues. V was pared by 4 bases and J by 0 bases, with 6 bases of the junction left unmatched. The CDR3 bases are TGTGCCAGCAGCCGGGACAGAGCAACCTCTGGAAACACCATATATTTT. Protein sequence: CASSRDRATSGNTIYF.

The chain combines TRBV19 with TRBJ1-3, with no clear D. CDR1 and CDR2 from the germline V gene are LNHDA and SQIVND (reference sequence). V lost 11 bases to trimming and J lost 4 bases, with 15 bases between them. The CDR3 covers 13 residues. The CDR3 nucleotides are TGTGCCGCCACGAACCAGAAGGGAAACACCATATATTTT. Protein product: CAATNQKGNTIYF. The full variable domain, with the rest looked up from reference TRBV19 and TRBJ1-3, is DGGITQSPKYLFRKEGQNVTLSCEQNLNHDAMYWYRQDPGQGLRLIYYSQIVNDFQKGDIAEGYSVSREKKESFPLTVTSAQKNPTAFYLCAATNQKGNTIYFGEGSWLTVV.

The chain is built from TRBV29-1 and TRBJ1-2, with TRBD1 matching over 7 bases. CDR1 is SQVTM, CDR2 ANQGSEA, per germline. V shed 3 bases, J shed 1 base, and the junction held 14 bases outside the gene matches. CDR3 size: 17 residues. CDR3 coding DNA: TGCAGCGTTGATCGAGTTCCGGGACAGACTTTTAACTATGGCTACACCTTC. It codes for CSVDRVPGQTFNYGYTF.

There are a few counts of this clone. The rearrangement joins TRBV9 to TRBJ2-3; the match to TRBD2 covers 12 bases. The germline V gene encodes CDR1 SGDLS and CDR2 YYNGEE. J gave up 5 bases and V 3 bases, and 7 bases lay outside the gene matches. The CDR3 is made up of 16 amino acids. CDR3: CASSETTSGGGDTQYF. CDR3 nucleotide sequence: TGTGCCAGCAGCGAGACGACTAGCGGGGGCGGAGATACGCAGTATTTT.

This chain uses TRBV7-8 with TRBJ1-5; maybe TRBD1 (6 bases). With 0 bases removed from V and 7 bases from J, the gap between germline ends came to 13 bases. This CDR3 contains 15 residues. Looked up from germline, CDR1 is SGHVS and CDR2 is FQNEAQ. The CDR3 coding sequence is TGTGCCAGCAGCTTAGCTTTACAGGGCGGCCAGCCCCAGCATTTT. Translation: CASSLALQGGQPQHF.

The chain is built from TRBV5-1 and TRBJ2-1, with 10 bases lining up with TRBD1. This CDR3 comprises 15 residues. V lost 0 bases to trimming and J lost 9 bases; unmatched junction nucleotides: 6. CDR1 is SGHRS, CDR2 YFSETQ, per germline. CDR3 amino acids: CASSLVGQGGVEQFF. The CDR3 bases are TGCGCCAGCAGCTTGGTAGGACAGGGGGGCGTTGAGCAGTTCTTC.

In its sample, this clone was seen a few times. This chain links TRBV5-1 with TRBJ2-7; perhaps TRBD1 as D (6 bases). The CDR3 sequence is 14 residues long. Germline V gene lookup returns CDR1 SGHRS and CDR2 YFSETQ. V lost 4 bases and J lost 0, with 11 bases in between. This CDR3 is CASSMTGSSYEQYF. The CDR3 nucleotides read TGCGCCAGCAGCATGACAGGTTCCTCCTACGAGCAGTACTTC.

This sequence joins TRBV3-1 (or the pseudogene TRBV3-2) and TRBJ1-6; 7 nucleotides agree with TRBD1. Per germline, CDR1 LGHDT and CDR2 YNNKEL (reference sequence). The CDR3 spans 15 residues. V gave up 1 base and J gave up 7 bases; unmatched junction bases: 4. As DNA, the CDR3 is TGTGCCAGCAGCCAAGGACAGGGCATCAATTCACCCCTCCACTTT. Translating gives CASSQGQGINSPLHF.

This clone was seen a few times. This sequence joins TRBV7-9 and TRBJ1-3, with 9 bases aligning to TRBD1. Per germline, CDR1 SEHNR and CDR2 FQNEAQ (reference sequence). Germline trimming cut 5 bases from V and 1 base from J; bases unmatched to any gene: 3. CDR3 length: 15 residues. The CDR3, as DNA: TGTGCCAGCAGCCTGGACAGGGGTTCTGGAAACACCATATATTTT. Translating gives CASSLDRGSGNTIYF.

This clone was found once. The chain carries TRBV5-1 and TRBJ1-2; TRBD1 agrees at 9 bases. The germline V gene has CDR1 SGHRS and CDR2 YFSETQ. The ends lost 5 bases at V and 2 bases at J; junction bases unmatched: 13. This CDR3 has 17 amino acids. The CDR3 spells CASRDWTGAFTNYGYTF. For the CDR3, the DNA is TGCGCCAGCAGAGATTGGACAGGGGCCTTTACCAACTATGGCTACACCTTC.

The V and J genes are TRBV3-1 (or the pseudogene TRBV3-2) and TRBJ2-3, with unresolved D. CDR3 length equals 17 residues. Germline lookup yields CDR1 LGHDT and CDR2 YNNKEL (reference sequence). Trimming left V 0 bases short and J 1 base short, with 14 bases between. CDR3 nucleotides: TGTGCCAGCAGCCAAGATCCCCCGATCCGGGGCACAGATACGCAGTATTTT. Amino acids: CASSQDPPIRGTDTQYF.

The rearrangement uses TRBV5-1 and TRBJ2-6; TRBD1 matches 8 bases. With 1 base clipped from V and 2 bases from J, the junction kept 8 bases outside the gene matches. The length of the CDR3 is 18 residues. CDR1 SGHRS and CDR2 YFSETQ come from the germline V gene. CDR3: CASSLRYRGVTGANVLTF. CDR3 DNA sequence: TGCGCCAGCAGCTTGAGGTACAGGGGGGTAACTGGGGCCAACGTCCTGACTTTC.

This clone has more than one count but fewer than ten. This chain joins TRBV11-3 and TRBJ1-2, with 9 positions matching TRBD1. From germline, CDR1 is SGHNT and CDR2 YENEEA. The V segment lost 3 bases and the J segment 4 bases; nucleotides outside the gene matches: 6. CDR3 length: 15 residues. In DNA, the CDR3 is TGTGCCAGCAGCTTCGGGACAGGGTTCGGCTATGGCTACACCTTC. Protein sequence: CASSFGTGFGYGYTF. The variable domain in full, completed from reference TRBV11-3 and TRBJ1-2, reads EAGVVQSPRYKIIEKKQPVAFWCNPISGHNTLYWYLQNLGQGPELLIRYENEEAVDDSQLPKDRFSAERLKGVDSTLKIQPAELGDSAVYLCASSFGTGFGYGYTFGSGTRLTVV.

The chain uses TRBV3-1 (or the pseudogene TRBV3-2) and TRBJ2-2, with D perhaps TRBD2 (6 bases). The germline V and J ends were trimmed by 3 bases and 6 bases, with 14 bases remaining between them. The CDR3 contains 15 residues. Germline CDR1 reads LGHDT; CDR2 reads YNNKEL (reference sequence). The CDR3 bases are TGTGCCAGCAGCCAGGGAGGAGCAGGGTCCGGGGAGCTGTTTTTT. Encoded protein: CASSQGGAGSGELFF.

The chain combines TRBV2 with TRBJ2-7; TRBD2 might be the D (5 bases). V shed 7 bases and J shed 7 bases, with 17 bases lying between them. The germline V gene has CDR1 SNHLY and CDR2 FYNNEI. The CDR3 length is 13 residues. CDR3 residues: CASNWASGGEQYF. CDR3 DNA: TGTGCCAGCAACTGGGCTTCCGGAGGTGAGCAGTACTTC. The whole variable domain, filled in from reference TRBV2 and TRBJ2-7, reads EPEVTQTPSHQVTQMGQEVILRCVPISNHLYFYWYRQILGQKVEFLVSFYNNEISEKSEIFDDQFSVERPDGSNFTLKIRSTKLEDSAMYFCASNWASGGEQYFGPGTRLTVT.

The chain uses TRBV5-1 and TRBJ2-3, with TRBD2 identical over 9 bases. The germline V gene encodes CDR1 SGHRS and CDR2 YFSETQ. The CDR3 extends over 17 amino acids. Trimming took 0 bases from V and 2 from J; bases not matched to a gene: 7. The CDR3 DNA is TGCGCCAGCAGCTTGGGACCCCTAGCGGGGACCACAGATACGCAGTATTTT. Translated, it gives CASSLGPLAGTTDTQYF.

In this sample, this clone turned up a few times. The J gene is TRBJ2-2, the V gene TRBV6-6, with TRBD1 matching 10 bases. V trimming: 6 bases; J trimming: 0 bases; junction bases outside the gene matches: 4. This CDR3 has 16 residues. Per the germline V gene, CDR1 is MNHNY and CDR2 is SVGAGI (reference sequence). The CDR3 region is CASRRQGAANTGELFF. CDR3 nucleotides: TGTGCCAGCAGGCGACAGGGGGCAGCGAACACCGGGGAGCTGTTTTTT.

The gene calls are TRBV6-5 and TRBJ2-5; 12 nucleotides align to TRBD2. The junction had 6 bases not matched to a gene; V was cut back by 5 bases and J by 5 bases. CDR1 and CDR2 from the germline V gene are MNHEY and SVGAGI. The CDR3 contains 15 residues. The CDR3 loop is CASSTTSGGRETQYF. The DNA of the CDR3 is TGTGCCAGCAGTACTACTAGCGGGGGGCGGGAGACCCAGTACTTC.